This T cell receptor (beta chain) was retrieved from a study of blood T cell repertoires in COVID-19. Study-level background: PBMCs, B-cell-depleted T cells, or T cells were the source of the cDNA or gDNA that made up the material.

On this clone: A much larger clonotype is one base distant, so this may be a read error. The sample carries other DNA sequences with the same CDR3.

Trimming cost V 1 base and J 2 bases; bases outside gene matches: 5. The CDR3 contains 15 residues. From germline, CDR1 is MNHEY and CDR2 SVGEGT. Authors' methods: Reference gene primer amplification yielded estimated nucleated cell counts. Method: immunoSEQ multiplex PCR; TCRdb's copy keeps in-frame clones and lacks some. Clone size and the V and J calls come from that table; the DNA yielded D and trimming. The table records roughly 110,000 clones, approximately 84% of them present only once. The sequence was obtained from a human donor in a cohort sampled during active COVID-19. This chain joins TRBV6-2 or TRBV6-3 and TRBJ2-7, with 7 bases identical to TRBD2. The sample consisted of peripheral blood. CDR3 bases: TGTGCCAGCAGTTACTATCTAGCGGCTACCTACGAGCAGTACGTC. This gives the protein CASSYYLAATYEQYV.